This TCR beta chain was retrieved from a study of control samples from healthy donors and cancer patients. Profiling relied on immunoSEQ multiplex PCR, and the TCRdb table lists in-frame clones only, not all of them. The data hold about 110,000 clones, with about 80% observed a single time. Germline V gene lookup returns CDR1 MNHEY and CDR2 SVGAGI. Trimming removed 7 bases from V and 7 bases from J, with 16 bases in between. There are 13 residues in the CDR3. The sample was blood. The chain couples TRBV6-5 to TRBJ1-1, with D possibly being TRBD1 (6 bases). The TCR comes from a man in his late teens or twenties in good health. The CDR3 DNA reads as TGTGCCAGCAAAGCAGGGGCGCTCGGTGAAGCTTTCTTT. It translates to CASKAGALGEAFF.